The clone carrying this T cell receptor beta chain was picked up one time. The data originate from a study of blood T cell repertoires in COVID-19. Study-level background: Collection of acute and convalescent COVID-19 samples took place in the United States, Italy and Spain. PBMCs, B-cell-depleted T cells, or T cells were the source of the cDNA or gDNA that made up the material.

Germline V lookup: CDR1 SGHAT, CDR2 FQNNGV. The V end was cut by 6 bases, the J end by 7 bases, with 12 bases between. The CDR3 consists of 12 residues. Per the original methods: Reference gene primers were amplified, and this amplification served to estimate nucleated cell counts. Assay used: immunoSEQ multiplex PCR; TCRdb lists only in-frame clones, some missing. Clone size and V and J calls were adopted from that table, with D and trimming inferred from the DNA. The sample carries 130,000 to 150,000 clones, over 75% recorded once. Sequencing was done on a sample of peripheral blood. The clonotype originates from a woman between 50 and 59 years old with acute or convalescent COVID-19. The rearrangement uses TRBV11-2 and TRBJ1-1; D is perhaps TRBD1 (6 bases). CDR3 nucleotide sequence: TGTGCCAGCAGACGGGACATTTATGAAGCTTTCTTT. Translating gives CASRRDIYEAFF.